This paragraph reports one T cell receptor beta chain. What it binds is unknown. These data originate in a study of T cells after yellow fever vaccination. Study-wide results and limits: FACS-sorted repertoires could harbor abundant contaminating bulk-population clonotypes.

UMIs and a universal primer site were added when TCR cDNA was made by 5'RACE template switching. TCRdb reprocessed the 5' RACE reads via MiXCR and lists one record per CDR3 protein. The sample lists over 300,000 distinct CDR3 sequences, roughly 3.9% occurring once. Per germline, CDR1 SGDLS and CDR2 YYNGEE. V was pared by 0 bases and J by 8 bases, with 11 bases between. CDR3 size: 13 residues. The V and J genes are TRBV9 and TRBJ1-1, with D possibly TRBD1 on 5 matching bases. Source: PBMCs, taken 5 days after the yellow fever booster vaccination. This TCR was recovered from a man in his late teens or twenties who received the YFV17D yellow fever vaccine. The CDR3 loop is CASSVGWGPEAFF. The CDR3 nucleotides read TGTGCCAGCAGCGTAGGGTGGGGACCCGAAGCTTTCTTT.